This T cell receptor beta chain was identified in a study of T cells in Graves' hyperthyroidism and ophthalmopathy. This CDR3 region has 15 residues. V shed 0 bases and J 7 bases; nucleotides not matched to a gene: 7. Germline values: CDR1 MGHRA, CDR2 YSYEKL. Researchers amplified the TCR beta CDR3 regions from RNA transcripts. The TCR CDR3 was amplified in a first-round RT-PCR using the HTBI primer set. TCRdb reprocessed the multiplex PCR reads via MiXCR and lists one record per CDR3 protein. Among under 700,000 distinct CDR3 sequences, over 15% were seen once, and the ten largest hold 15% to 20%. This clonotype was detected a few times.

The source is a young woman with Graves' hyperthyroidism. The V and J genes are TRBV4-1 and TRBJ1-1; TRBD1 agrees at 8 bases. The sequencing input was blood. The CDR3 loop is CASSQEARGRGEAFF. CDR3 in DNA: TGCGCCAGCAGCCAAGAGGCCAGGGGGCGCGGTGAAGCTTTCTTT.